The source of this T cell receptor beta chain is a study of T cell responses to AZD1222 COVID-19 vaccine. Study-level points and caveats: There were vaccine-associated CD4 TCRs across spike, dominant at 160-218 and 743-854. There were mostly white British donors and more females than males, and clonal diversity was possibly underestimated. Rises in breadth and depth of Spike-specific TCRs came after two AZD1222 doses. Per reports, nearly half of all spike-specific TCRs target regions that are unmutated in variants.

The CDR3 is 13 amino acids. A word on this clone: What it recognizes is unknown.

TCRdb's table, derived via immunoSEQ multiplex PCR, lists solely in-frame clones and lacks some. This table lists about 140,000 clones. Material for sequencing was peripheral blood. The clonotype originates from an adult in good health. This chain links TRBV21-1 with TRBJ2-1; TRBD1 was called by the table and not checked on the DNA. TRBV21-1 is classified as a pseudogene. This CDR3 reads CASSKGWGTGLFF. CDR3 nucleotide sequence: TGTGCCAGCAGCAAAGGGTGGGGGACAGGGCTGTTCTTC.